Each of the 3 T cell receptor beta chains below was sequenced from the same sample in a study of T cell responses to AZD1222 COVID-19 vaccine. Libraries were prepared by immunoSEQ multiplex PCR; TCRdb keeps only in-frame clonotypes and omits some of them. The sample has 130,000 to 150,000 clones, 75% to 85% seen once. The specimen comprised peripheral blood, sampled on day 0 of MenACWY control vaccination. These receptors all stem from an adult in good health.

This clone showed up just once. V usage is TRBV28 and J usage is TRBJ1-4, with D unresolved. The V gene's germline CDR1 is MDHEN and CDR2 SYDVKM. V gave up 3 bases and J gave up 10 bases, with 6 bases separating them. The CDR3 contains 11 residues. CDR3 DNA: TGTGCCAGCAGTTTTCTGGGAAAACTGTTTTTT. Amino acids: CASSFLGKLFF. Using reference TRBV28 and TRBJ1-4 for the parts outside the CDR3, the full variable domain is DVKVTQSSRYLVKRTGEKVFLECVQDMDHENMFWYRQDPGLGLRLIYFSYDVKMKEKGDIPEGYSVSREKKERFSLILESASTNQTSMYLCASSFLGKLFFGSGTQLSVL.

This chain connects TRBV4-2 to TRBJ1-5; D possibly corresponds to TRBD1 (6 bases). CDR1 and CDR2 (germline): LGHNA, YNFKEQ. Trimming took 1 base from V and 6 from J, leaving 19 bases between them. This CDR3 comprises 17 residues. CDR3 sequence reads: CASSQGVNREVSQPQHF. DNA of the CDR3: TGTGCCAGCAGCCAAGGAGTTAACAGGGAGGTGAGTCAGCCCCAGCATTTT.

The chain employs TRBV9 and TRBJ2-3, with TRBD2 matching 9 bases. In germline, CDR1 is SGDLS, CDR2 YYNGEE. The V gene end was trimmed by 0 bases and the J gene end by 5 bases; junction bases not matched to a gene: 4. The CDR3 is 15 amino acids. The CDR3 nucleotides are TGTGCCAGCAGCGTAGCTAGCGGGGAAGGAGATACGCAGTATTTT. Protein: CASSVASGEGDTQYF.